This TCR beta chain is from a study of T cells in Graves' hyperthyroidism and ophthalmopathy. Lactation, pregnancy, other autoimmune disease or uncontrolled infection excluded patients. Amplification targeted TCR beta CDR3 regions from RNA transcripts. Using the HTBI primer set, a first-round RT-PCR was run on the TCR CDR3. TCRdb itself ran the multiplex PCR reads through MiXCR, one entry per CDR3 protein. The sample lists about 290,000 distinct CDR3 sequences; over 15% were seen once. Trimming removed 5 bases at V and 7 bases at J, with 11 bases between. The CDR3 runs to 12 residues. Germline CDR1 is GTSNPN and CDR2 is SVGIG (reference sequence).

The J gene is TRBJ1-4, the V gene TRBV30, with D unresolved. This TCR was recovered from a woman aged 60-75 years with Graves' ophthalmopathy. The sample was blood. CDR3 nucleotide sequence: TGTGCCTGGGGACGCGGAGGTGAAAAACTGTTTTTT. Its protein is CAWGRGGEKLFF.